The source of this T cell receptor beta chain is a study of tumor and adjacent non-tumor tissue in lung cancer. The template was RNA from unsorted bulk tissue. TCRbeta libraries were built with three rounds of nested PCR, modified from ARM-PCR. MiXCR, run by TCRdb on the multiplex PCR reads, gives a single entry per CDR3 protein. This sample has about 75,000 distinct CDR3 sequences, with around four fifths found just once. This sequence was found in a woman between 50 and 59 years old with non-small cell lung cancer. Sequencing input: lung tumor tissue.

This chain's CDR3 is CASSSGMANYGYTF. CDR3 coding DNA: TGTGCCAGCAGTTCCGGGATGGCTAACTATGGCTACACCTTC. The chain links TRBV6-6 to TRBJ1-2; D not resolved. Trimming stripped 4 bases from V and 0 bases from J, with 9 bases between. CDR3 length: 14 amino acids. CDR1 and CDR2 from the germline V gene are MNHNY and SVGAGI (reference sequence).